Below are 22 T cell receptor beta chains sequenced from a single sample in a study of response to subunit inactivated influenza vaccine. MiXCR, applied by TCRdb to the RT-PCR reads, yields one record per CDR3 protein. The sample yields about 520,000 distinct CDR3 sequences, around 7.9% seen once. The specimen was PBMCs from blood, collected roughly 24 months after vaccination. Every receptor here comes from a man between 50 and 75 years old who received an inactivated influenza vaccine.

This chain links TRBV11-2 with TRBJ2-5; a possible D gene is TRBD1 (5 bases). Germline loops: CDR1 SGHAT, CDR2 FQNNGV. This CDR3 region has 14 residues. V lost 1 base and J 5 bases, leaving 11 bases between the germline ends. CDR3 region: CASSLGWGWETQYF. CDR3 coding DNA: TGTGCCAGCAGCTTAGGTTGGGGCTGGGAGACCCAGTACTTC.

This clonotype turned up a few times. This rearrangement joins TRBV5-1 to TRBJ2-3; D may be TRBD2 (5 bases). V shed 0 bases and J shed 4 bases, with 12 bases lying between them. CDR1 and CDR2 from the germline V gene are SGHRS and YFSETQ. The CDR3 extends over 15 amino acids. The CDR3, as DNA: TGCGCCAGCAGCTTGGGGACTCCTGCCGCAGATACGCAGTATTTT. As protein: CASSLGTPAADTQYF.

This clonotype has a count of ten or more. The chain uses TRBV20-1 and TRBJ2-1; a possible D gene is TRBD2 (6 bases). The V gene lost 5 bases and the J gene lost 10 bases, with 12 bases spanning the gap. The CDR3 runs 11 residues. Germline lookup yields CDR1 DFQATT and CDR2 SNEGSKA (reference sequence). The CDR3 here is CSAPYGREQFF. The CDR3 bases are TGCAGTGCTCCCTACGGGAGAGAGCAGTTCTTC.

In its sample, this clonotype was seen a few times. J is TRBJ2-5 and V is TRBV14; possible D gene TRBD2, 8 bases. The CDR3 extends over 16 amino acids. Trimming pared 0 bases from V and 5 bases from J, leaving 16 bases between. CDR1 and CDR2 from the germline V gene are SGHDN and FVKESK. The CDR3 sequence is CASSQDSGTVYETQYF. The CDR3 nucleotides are TGTGCCAGCAGCCAAGATAGCGGGACAGTGTACGAGACCCAGTACTTC.

CDR3 sequence (DNA): TGTGCCAGCAGCTCCCTACTAGCGGGGGGGCAAGATACGCAGTATTTT. It translates to CASSSLLAGGQDTQYF. The V call is TRBV13, the J call TRBJ2-3; TRBD2 aligns across 13 bases. From germline, CDR1 is PRHDT and CDR2 FYEKMQ (reference sequence). This CDR3 is built from 16 residues. Germline trimming cut 4 bases from V and 5 bases from J; bases unmatched to any gene: 6.

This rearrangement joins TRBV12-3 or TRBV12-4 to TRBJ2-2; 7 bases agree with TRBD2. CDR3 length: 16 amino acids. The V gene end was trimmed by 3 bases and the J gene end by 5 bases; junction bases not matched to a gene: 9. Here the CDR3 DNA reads TGTGCCAGCAGTTTGGGACGCGGGAGAGGTACCGGGGAGCTGTTTTTT. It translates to CASSLGRGRGTGELFF.

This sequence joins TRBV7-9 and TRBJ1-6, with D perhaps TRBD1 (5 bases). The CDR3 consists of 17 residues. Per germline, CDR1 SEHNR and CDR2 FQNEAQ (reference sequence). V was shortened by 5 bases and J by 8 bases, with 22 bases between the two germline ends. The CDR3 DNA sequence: TGTGCCAGCAGCCCATATAGATTCAGGGACGCCGATTCACCCCTCCACTTT. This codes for CASSPYRFRDADSPLHF.

For the CDR3, the DNA is TGTGCCAGCAGCCAAAGAGTAGGCGGGCGGAGCACCGGGGAGCTGTTTTTT. Translation: CASSQRVGGRSTGELFF. The genes are TRBV14 and TRBJ2-2; TRBD2 might be the D (5 bases). Trimming took 2 bases from V and 4 from J, leaving 17 bases between them. CDR1 and CDR2 from the germline V gene are SGHDN and FVKESK. The CDR3 is made up of 17 amino acids.

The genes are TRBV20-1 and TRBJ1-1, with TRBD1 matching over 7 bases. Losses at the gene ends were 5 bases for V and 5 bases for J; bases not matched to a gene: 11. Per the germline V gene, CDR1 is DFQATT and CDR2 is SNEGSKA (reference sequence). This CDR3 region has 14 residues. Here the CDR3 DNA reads TGCAGTGCTGGGGATAGACAGGGATGGACTGAAGCTTTCTTT. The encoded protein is CSAGDRQGWTEAFF.

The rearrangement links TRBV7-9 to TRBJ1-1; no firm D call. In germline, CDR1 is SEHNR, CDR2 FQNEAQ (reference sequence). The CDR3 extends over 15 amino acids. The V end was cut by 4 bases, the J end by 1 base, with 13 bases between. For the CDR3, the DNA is TGTGCCAGCAGCTATAACCCGTTGCAGAACACTGAAGCTTTCTTT. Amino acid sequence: CASSYNPLQNTEAFF.

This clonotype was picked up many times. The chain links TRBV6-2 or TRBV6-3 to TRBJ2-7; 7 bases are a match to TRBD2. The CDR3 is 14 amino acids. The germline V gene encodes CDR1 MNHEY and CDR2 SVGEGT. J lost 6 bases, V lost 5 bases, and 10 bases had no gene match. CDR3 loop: CASSTWDYPREQYF. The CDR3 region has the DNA TGTGCCAGCAGTACTTGGGACTACCCCCGCGAGCAGTACTTC.

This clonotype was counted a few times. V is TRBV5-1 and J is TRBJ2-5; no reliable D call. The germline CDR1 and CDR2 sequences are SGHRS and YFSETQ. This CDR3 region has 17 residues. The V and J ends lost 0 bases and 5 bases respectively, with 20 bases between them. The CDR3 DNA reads TGCGCCAGCAGCTTGGCGTTCTCGTCAGGCACGGCGGAGACCCAGTACTTC. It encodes CASSLAFSSGTAETQYF.

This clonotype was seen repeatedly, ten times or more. The CDR3 spells CASSMDGSEQFF. CDR3 nucleotides: TGTGCCAGCAGTATGGACGGCAGTGAGCAGTTCTTC. The chain couples TRBV12-3 or TRBV12-4 to TRBJ2-1, with no clear D. V lost 5 bases to trimming and J lost 9 bases, with 11 bases between them. The CDR3 consists of 12 residues.

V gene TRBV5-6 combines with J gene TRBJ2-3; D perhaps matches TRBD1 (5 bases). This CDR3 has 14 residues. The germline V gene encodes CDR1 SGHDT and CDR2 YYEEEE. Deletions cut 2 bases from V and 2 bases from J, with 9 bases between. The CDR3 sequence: CASSFGRATDTQYF. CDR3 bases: TGTGCCAGCAGCTTCGGCAGGGCCACAGATACGCAGTATTTT.

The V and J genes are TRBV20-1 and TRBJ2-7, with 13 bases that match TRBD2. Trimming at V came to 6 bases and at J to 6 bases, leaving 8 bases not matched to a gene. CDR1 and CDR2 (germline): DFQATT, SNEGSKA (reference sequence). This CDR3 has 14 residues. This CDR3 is CSAVVLAGGLEQYF. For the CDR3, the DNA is TGCAGTGCGGTAGTACTAGCGGGAGGGCTCGAGCAGTACTTC.

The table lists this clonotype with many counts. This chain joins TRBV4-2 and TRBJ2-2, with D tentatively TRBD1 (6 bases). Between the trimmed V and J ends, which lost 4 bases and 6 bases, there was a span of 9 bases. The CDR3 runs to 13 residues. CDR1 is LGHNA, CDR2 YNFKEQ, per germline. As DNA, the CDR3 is TGTGCCAGCAGCCGCAAGGGGGCCGGGGAGCTGTTTTTT. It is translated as CASSRKGAGELFF.

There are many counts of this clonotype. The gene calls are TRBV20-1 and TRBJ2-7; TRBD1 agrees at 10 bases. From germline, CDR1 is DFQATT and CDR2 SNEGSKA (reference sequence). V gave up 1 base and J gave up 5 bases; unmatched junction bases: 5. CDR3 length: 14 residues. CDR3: CSARVEGTGDEQYF. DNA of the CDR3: TGCAGTGCTAGAGTTGAGGGGACAGGGGACGAGCAGTACTTC.

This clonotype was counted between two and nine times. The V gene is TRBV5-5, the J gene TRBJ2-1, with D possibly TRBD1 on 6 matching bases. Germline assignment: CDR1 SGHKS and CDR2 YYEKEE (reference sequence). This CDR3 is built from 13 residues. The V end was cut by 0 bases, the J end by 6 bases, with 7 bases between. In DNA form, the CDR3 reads TGTGCCAGCAGCTTGGAACAGGGCAATGAGCAGTTCTTC. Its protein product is CASSLEQGNEQFF.

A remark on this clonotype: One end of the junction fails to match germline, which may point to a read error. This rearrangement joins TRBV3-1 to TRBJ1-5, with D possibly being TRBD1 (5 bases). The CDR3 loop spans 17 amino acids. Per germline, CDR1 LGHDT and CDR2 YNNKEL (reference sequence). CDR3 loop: CACSKQVRGPNNQPQHF. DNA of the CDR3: TGTGCCTGCAGCAAGCAGGTTCGGGGACCGAACAATCAGCCCCAGCATTTT.

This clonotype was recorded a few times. CDR3 in DNA: TGTGCCAGCAGCTCCGGGACAGGGGTTATCTACGAGCAGTACTTC. This sequence encodes CASSSGTGVIYEQYF. V gene TRBV11-2 combines with J gene TRBJ2-7, with 10 bases matching TRBD1. CDR3 length: 15 amino acids. Trimming at V came to 4 bases and at J to 3 bases, leaving 6 bases not matched to a gene. CDR1 is SGHAT and CDR2 is FQNNGV in the germline V gene.

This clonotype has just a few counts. For the CDR3, the DNA is TGTGCCAGCAGCCCTCAGGGGGGGGTGGGGGGTCAGCCCCAGCATTTT. It translates to CASSPQGGVGGQPQHF. The chain is built from TRBV7-2 and TRBJ1-5; 7 bases agree with TRBD1. Trimming at V came to 5 bases and at J to 6 bases, leaving 13 bases not matched to a gene. Germline V gives CDR1 SGHTA, CDR2 FQGNSA. CDR3 length: 16 residues.

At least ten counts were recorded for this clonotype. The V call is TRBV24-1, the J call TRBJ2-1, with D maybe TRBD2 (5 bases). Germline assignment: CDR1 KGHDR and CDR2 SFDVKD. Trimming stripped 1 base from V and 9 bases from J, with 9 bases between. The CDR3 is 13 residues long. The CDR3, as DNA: TGTGCCACCAGTGATTTAGGTGGAGGTGAGCAGTTCTTC. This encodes CATSDLGGGEQFF.